The TCR beta chain described here comes from a study of T-cell memory formation after mild COVID-19 (dated by TCRdb to the early 2020s). Regarding the research as a whole: TCR sequence clusters from the two donors were found to be largely donor specific. The cohort comprised two young, previously healthy adult volunteers, one female and one male. In a couple of donors, T-cell clones that expanded and contracted after mild COVID-19 were tracked by sequencing TCRalpha and TCRbeta repertoires over time. Results the study describes overall, beyond this receptor: The detection of some responding clones in pre-infection memory suggests that pre-existing cross-reactive memory T cells joined the SARS-CoV-2 response. Clones contracting from day 15 to 85 had balanced CD4/CD8 phenotypes, while a second wave expanding from day 15 to 37 was biased towards CD4+. SARS-CoV-2 specificity was not confirmed for the second-wave clones peaking on day 37. Contracting CD4+ clones were located mainly in the CM and EM memory subsets, whereas CD8+ clones were found to be enriched in EMRA. The study included only a couple of mild cases, and larger cohorts that include severe cases with pre-infection samples were judged to be necessary.

This clonotype was found a few times. What antigen it recognizes has not been identified. One junction end does not reproduce the germline sequence, and a read error may be involved. The run used an Illumina NovaSeq 6000. cDNA libraries for TCRalpha and TCRbeta were prepared by 5'RACE using constant-segment primers, with sample barcodes and unique molecular identifiers added. Trizol reagent was used to extract RNA from every sample. Libraries were amplified in two PCR steps, with a second sample barcode and Illumina TruSeq adapters added in the second step. Libraries were sequenced on an Illumina NovaSeq with 2 x 150 bp paired-end reads. Under the source paper's analysis protocol: Demultiplexing of reads and collapsing into UMI-guided consensus sequences were performed with migec v1.2.7. Using mixcr v2.1.11, UMI consensuses were aligned to TRA and TRB V and J templates and then assembled into clonotypes. Clonotypes were classified as expanded or contracted when called significant by both edgeR and NoisET, with noise models trained on biological replicates. For edgeR calls, a false discovery rate-adjusted p below 0.01 and a log2 fold-change threshold of 1 were applied. As an exploratory analysis of dynamics, PCA with hierarchical clustering was applied to max-normalized trajectories of the 1000 most abundant clonotypes. Separately sequenced CD4+ and CD8+ repertoires were used to assign a CD4 or CD8 phenotype to each responding clone. TCRdb cleaned the public reads at Q25 with fastp, built clones with MiXCR and kept in-frame beta chains. Records with the same CDR3 protein are collapsed into one entry carrying the most frequent genes and DNA. The V and J calls and clone size are TCRdb's, not the authors'. In this sample the table shows roughly 610,000 distinct CDR3 sequences, 17% of which occur a single time. Of the sample, about 8.1% is held by the ten largest clones.

PBMCs were isolated by Ficoll-Paque density gradient centrifugation. The germline V gene yields KGHSH for CDR1 and LQKENI for CDR2. Including the terminal cysteine and phenylalanine, the CDR3 comprises 14 residues. Of all the DNA, just the CDR3 is kept, 42 bases in frame from base 1. Material for sequencing was PBMCs or a T cell subset sorted from them (not recorded which). This sequence was found in an adult woman who had mild COVID-19 (a few samples of this study predate the infection). The sample titles of this study are shuffled in the database, so cell type and time point are left out; the donor was told from shared clones. The V and J segments used are TRBV18 and TRBJ2-2; the D gene is unclear. The CDR3 region has the sequence CASSPTQNAGELFF. The DNA is TGTGCCAGCTCACCGACACAGAACGCCGGGGAGCTGTTTTTT.